The rows below give T cell receptor beta chains drawn from one sample of a study of T cells after yellow fever vaccination. TCRdb itself ran the 5' RACE reads through MiXCR, one entry per CDR3 protein. This table holds over 150,000 distinct CDR3 sequences, roughly 6.4% found once. Material: CD4+ T cells sorted from PBMCs, obtained on the day of the first yellow fever vaccination. Receptor source: a man between 18 and 29 years old who received the YFV17D yellow fever vaccine. The CDR3 runs from the conserved cysteine through the conserved F or W. D genes are given only for firm matches. Only some rows state a clone size, as once, few, many or a class for expanded clones.

J gene,V gene,clone size,D gene,CDR3 DNA,CDR3 protein
TRBJ1-1,TRBV5-1,-,TRBD1,TGCGCCAGCAGCTCCCAATTGGACAGGGGAAAAACTGAAGCTTTCTTT,CASSSQLDRGKTEAFF
TRBJ2-5,TRBV4-3,many,-,TGCGCCAGCAGCCAAGATGGTCGGGGCAGGGAGGAGACCCAGTACTTC,CASSQDGRGREETQYF
TRBJ1-1,TRBV7-2,-,-,TGTGCCGGCAGTGACAGTGGGGGGTACACTGAAGCTTTCTTT,CAGSDSGGYTEAFF
TRBJ1-2,TRBV20-1,many,-,TGCAGTGCTACCGGGACTAATGGCTACACCTTC,CSATGTNGYTF
TRBJ2-5,TRBV5-5,few,-,TGTGCCAGCAGCTTGGAAGGGACCCAGTACTTC,CASSLEGTQYF
TRBJ1-4,TRBV4-3,many,TRBD1,TGCGCCAGCAGCCAAGAGGCGGACAGGGCTGAAAAACTGTTTTTT,CASSQEADRAEKLFF
TRBJ1-2,TRBV4-3,many,-,TGCGCCAGCAGCCAAGTCAGGGCCCTTGGCTACACCTTC,CASSQVRALGYTF
TRBJ2-5,TRBV12-5,few,-,TGTGCTAGTGGTTTGGTAATGTCCCGGGGCGGTGAGACCCAGTACTTC,CASGLVMSRGGETQYF
TRBJ2-5,TRBV18,-,-,TGTGCCAGCTCAGCCACAGGGTCCGCAGAGACCCAGTACTTC,CASSATGSAETQYF
TRBJ2-2,TRBV7-2,many,-,TGTGCCAGCAGCTTAGCAGGGGTGCACACCGGGGAGCTGTTTTTT,CASSLAGVHTGELFF
TRBJ2-1,TRBV5-4,many,TRBD2,TGTGCCAGCAGCCCTAAGGGAGGGCCGGGGTACAATGAGCAGTTCTTC,CASSPKGGPGYNEQFF
TRBJ2-1,TRBV4-3,many,-,TGCGCCAGCAGCCAAGAGGGTTGGGGGAATGAGCAGTTCTTC,CASSQEGWGNEQFF
TRBJ2-3,TRBV9,-,TRBD2,TGTGCCAGCAGCGTAGTGTGGACTAGCGGGGGTGGAGATACGCAGTATTTT,CASSVVWTSGGGDTQYF
TRBJ1-5,TRBV27,-,TRBD1,TGTGCCAGCAAACCAAGCGCCGGACAGGGTTTTTCCGGGTGGCAGCCCCAGCATTTT,CASKPSAGQGFSGWQPQHF
TRBJ2-1,TRBV30,-,TRBD2,TGTGCCTGGAGTATCCAAACTAGCGGCTCCTACAATGAGCAGTTCTTC,CAWSIQTSGSYNEQFF
TRBJ2-1,TRBV7-2,many,-,TGTGCCAGCAGCCTAGCGCGCTACAATGAGCAGTTCTTC,CASSLARYNEQFF
TRBJ1-6,TRBV10-3,-,-,TGTGCCATCAGTGTTGGGGCGGGAGTCGATTCACCCCTCCACTTT,CAISVGAGVDSPLHF
TRBJ1-6,TRBV5-4,many,-,TGTGCCAGCAGGGCCATGAAGGGCTCCTATAATTCACCCCTCCACTTT,CASRAMKGSYNSPLHF
TRBJ1-1,TRBV5-1,-,-,TGCGCCAGCAGCTCTTCCCAAATTTCGTACACTGAAGCTTTCTTT,CASSSSQISYTEAFF
TRBJ2-7,TRBV7-8,many,-,TGTGCCAGCAGCTTCCGCTATTCCACCTACGAGCAGTACTTC,CASSFRYSTYEQYF
TRBJ1-6,TRBV3-2,-,-,TGTGCCACCAAGAAAGGAGACGCCTATAATTCACCCCTCCACTTT,CATKKGDAYNSPLHF
TRBJ2-5,TRBV5-1,-,TRBD2,TGCGCCAGCAGCTTGGCTCCGGGACTAGCGGGACTAGAGACCCAGTACTTC,CASSLAPGLAGLETQYF
TRBJ2-3,TRBV20-1,few,TRBD1,TGCAGTGACCTTCGGCCGGGACAGGGTAGCACAGATACGCAGTATTTT,CSDLRPGQGSTDTQYF
TRBJ2-3,TRBV5-1,many,-,TGCGCCAGCAGCTCGGGGGGCAGCACAGATACGCAGTATTTT,CASSSGGSTDTQYF
TRBJ1-1,TRBV20-1,many,-,TGCAGTGCCGCAGACGTCGGGAACACTGAAGCTTTCTTT,CSAADVGNTEAFF
TRBJ1-2,TRBV5-5,many,-,TGTGCCAGCGGGATATTCGGAGGTGTGGACACCTTC,CASGIFGGVDTF
TRBJ1-1,TRBV21-1,-,-,TGTGCCAGCAGCCGTGCAGGGAGGGGCACTGAAGCTTTCTTT,CASSRAGRGTEAFF
TRBJ2-7,TRBV30,few,-,TGTGCCTGGATGGATAAGGGACACCGGGAAGAGCAGTACTTC,CAWMDKGHREEQYF
TRBJ2-2,TRBV4-1,many,TRBD1,TGCGCCAGCAGCCAAGGGGACAGGGGGCGTTCTGGGGAGCTGTTTTTT,CASSQGDRGRSGELFF
TRBJ1-4,TRBV10-3,few,-,TGTGCCATCAGTACCCAGGAAGGAGCTAATGAAAAACTGTTTTTT,CAISTQEGANEKLFF
TRBJ2-3,TRBV11-3,few,TRBD2,TGTGCCAGCAGCTTAGGGACGTCTAGCGGGGGGACAGATACGCAGTATTTT,CASSLGTSSGGTDTQYF
TRBJ2-1,TRBV5-1,many,-,TGCGCCAGCAGCTCGGGGTTCTACAATGAGCAGTTCTTC,CASSSGFYNEQFF
TRBJ1-2,TRBV4-1,many,-,TGCGCCAGCACCCAAGCGAGGACAGCCGCTATAGATGGCTACACCTTC,CASTQARTAAIDGYTF
TRBJ2-3,TRBV20-1,-,-,TGCAGTGCGCCCCCGACAGGGAGGGTTACAGATACGCAGTATTTT,CSAPPTGRVTDTQYF
TRBJ2-5,TRBV28,-,-,TGTGCCAGCTCCCGGGAACGACAAGAGACCCAGTACTTC,CASSRERQETQYF
TRBJ1-1,TRBV29-1,many,TRBD1,TGCAGCGCCCGGACAGGGGACACTGAAGCTTTCTTT,CSARTGDTEAFF
TRBJ2-3,TRBV5-4,few,TRBD2,TGTGCCAGCAGCTTGGAATCTGCGGGGGGGGTCACAGATACGCAGTATTTT,CASSLESAGGVTDTQYF
TRBJ1-3,TRBV14,few,-,TGTGCCAGCAGCCAAGTGTTGCGTGTGGGTCCGACGAGCTCTGGAAACACCATATATTTT,CASSQVLRVGPTSSGNTIYF
TRBJ1-2,TRBV7-9,many,-,TGTGCCAGCAGCGCAGGAGGGAACTATGGCTACACCTTC,CASSAGGNYGYTF
TRBJ1-5,TRBV27,many,-,TGTGCCAGCAGTTATCAGGGAGCGAGGGGCCGTAATCAGCCCCAGCATTTT,CASSYQGARGRNQPQHF
TRBJ2-2,TRBV7-8,many,-,TGTGCCAGCAGCCGACGGGCCTCAACCGGGGAGCTGTTTTTT,CASSRRASTGELFF
TRBJ1-6,TRBV14,many,-,TGTGCCAGCAGCCACCGGGTTCGTTCTGATTCACCCCTCCACTTT,CASSHRVRSDSPLHF
TRBJ2-1,TRBV19,many,TRBD1,TGTGCCAGCAAGCTCCCAGGGGGCTCCTACAATGAGCAGTTCTTC,CASKLPGGSYNEQFF
TRBJ2-5,TRBV7-9,-,-,TGTGCCAGCAGCCCTTGGAGTGAGACCCAGTACTTC,CASSPWSETQYF
TRBJ1-1,TRBV2,few,-,TGTGCCAGCAGCGGATCCCTTTTGAGGGCTGAAGCTTTCTTT,CASSGSLLRAEAFF
TRBJ2-1,TRBV5-1,-,TRBD2,TGCGCCAGCAGCTTGGAGCGGGGGGGGGCCAATGAGCAGTTCTTC,CASSLERGGANEQFF
TRBJ1-5,TRBV30,many,-,TGTGCCTGGTCAGGGCTCGGACAGCCCCAGCATTTT,CAWSGLGQPQHF
TRBJ2-2,TRBV20-1,many,-,TGCAGTGCTAGGCAGGGTCGTTGGGGCACCGGGGAGCTGTTTTTT,CSARQGRWGTGELFF
TRBJ2-1,TRBV7-2,-,-,TGTGCCAGCAGCTTAGCAGACCGCACGCACAATGAGCAGTTCTTC,CASSLADRTHNEQFF
TRBJ2-1,TRBV7-2,many,TRBD1,TGTGCCAGCAGCCCATCCGGGACAGGGGTTCGAAATGAGCAGTTCTTC,CASSPSGTGVRNEQFF
TRBJ1-2,TRBV7-2,many,-,TGTGCCAGCAGCGAGCAGGGCTATGGCTACACCTTC,CASSEQGYGYTF
TRBJ2-2,TRBV5-5,-,TRBD1,TGTGCCAGCAGCTTGGTGACAGGGGCGAACACCGGGGAGCTGTTTTTT,CASSLVTGANTGELFF
TRBJ1-1,TRBV6-5,many,-,TGTGCCTCGTGTGAGGGGCCGGGCACTGAAGCTTTCTTT,CASCEGPGTEAFF
TRBJ1-6,TRBV11-2,few,-,TGTGCCAGCAGCCGAGGCTATTGGTTGGAGACGGATAATTCACCCCTCCACTTT,CASSRGYWLETDNSPLHF
TRBJ1-5,TRBV2,many,TRBD1,TGTGCCAGCAAGAGGGGGCTGTATCAGCCCCAGCATTTT,CASKRGLYQPQHF